Listed below are T cell receptor beta chains from one sample, sequenced in a study of blood T cell repertoires in COVID-19. Assay used: immunoSEQ multiplex PCR; TCRdb lists only in-frame clones, some missing. Of under 450,000 clones detected, about 89% appear once; the ten largest clones hold approximately 1.2%. The sequenced sample consisted of PBMCs or T cells enriched from blood (not recorded which). Source of these receptors: a man aged 25-40 years who had recovered from COVID-19. The conserved cysteine and the conserved F or W are not part of the CDR3 here. A clone size is listed for some rows: how often the clone was seen (once, few, many), or a class if it is expanded.

v_call	clone_size	j_call	cdr3_aa
TRBV30	few	TRBJ2-3	AWKPGQHTDTQY
TRBV2	.	TRBJ1-5	ASSVTGVGQPQH
TRBV12-5	once	TRBJ1-1	ASGLNFVQSEAF
TRBV5-6	.	TRBJ1-1	ASSLAGENTEAF
TRBV5-8	.	TRBJ2-1	ASSFGSGGYNEQF
TRBV5-5	once	TRBJ2-7	ASSFPGQGLYEQY
TRBV24-1	.	TRBJ2-1	ATSEGNYNEQF
TRBV18	.	TRBJ1-2	ASSPSGVPNYGYT
TRBV6-5	.	TRBJ2-1	ASRDSSYNEQF
TRBV15	.	TRBJ1-3	ATSRVWAGSDSGNTIY
TRBV6-6	.	TRBJ2-7	ASSRTVYEQY
TRBV5-1	.	TRBJ1-1	ASSLGGQMNTEAF
TRBV29-1	.	TRBJ1-1	SVEDRGNTEAF
TRBV6-5	.	TRBJ2-3	ASSYRDNPDTQY
TRBV7-2	.	TRBJ1-3	ASSLAGTGVGNTIY
TRBV4-3	.	TRBJ2-1	ASSPGYNYNEQF
TRBV10-2	.	TRBJ1-2	ASSFRDRGLGYT
TRBV7-9	.	TRBJ1-2	ASRAGPGGAYGYT
TRBV7-8	.	TRBJ1-2	ASSPRDRGPLDYGYT
TRBV18	.	TRBJ2-5	ASSPDRAETQY
TRBV2	few	TRBJ2-7	ASSEALPGSSYEQY
TRBV4-1	.	TRBJ1-5	ASSQTPDAEPQH
TRBV7-2	.	TRBJ2-3	ASSQTSGGVRSTDTQY
TRBV7-2	.	TRBJ2-3	ASSLGGSGGSDTQY
TRBV19	.	TRBJ2-3	ASSIGLTSLPTDTQY
TRBV27	.	TRBJ2-1	ASSYESYNEQF
TRBV5-4	.	TRBJ1-6	ASSFFGASSPLH
TRBV6-5	.	TRBJ2-7	ASTGDGTVFYEQY
TRBV12-3/TRBV12-4	few	TRBJ1-2	ASSTRQVYGYT
TRBV3-1/TRBV3-2	.	TRBJ2-5	ASSQVGGRETQY
TRBV6-4	.	TRBJ1-1	ASSDSMNTEAF
TRBV10-3	.	TRBJ2-7	AISEGTDYEQY
TRBV4-1	.	TRBJ1-1	ASSRTGSEAF
TRBV2	.	TRBJ1-2	ASRGLRATYT
TRBV2	.	TRBJ1-6	ASSAQEVYNSPLH